The 5 T cell receptor beta chains in this list originate from one sample, sequenced in a study of beta chain features in type 1 diabetes. Investigators reverse transcribed all isolated RNA, so they sequenced expressed TCRB transcripts. Clones were read by immunoSEQ multiplex PCR, and TCRdb kept only the in-frame ones, dropping some. This table has 120,000 to 150,000 clones, 6.9% appearing once. The sample comprised central memory CD4+ T cells from blood. Source of these receptors: a woman aged 25 to 39 in good health.

There are a few counts of this clone. The J gene is TRBJ2-7, the V gene TRBV10-3; D gene uncertain. Trimming pared 2 bases from V and 2 bases from J, leaving 4 bases between. The CDR3 consists of 12 residues. Germline V gene lookup returns CDR1 ENHRY and CDR2 SYGVKD. The CDR3: CAISEPAYEQYF. Here the CDR3 DNA reads TGTGCCATCAGTGAGCCCGCCTACGAGCAGTACTTC.

There are a few counts of this clone. The chain recombines TRBV7-2 with TRBJ2-5; D uncertain. The DNA matches TRBJ2-7 better at its end, which makes the J call doubtful. This CDR3 has 12 amino acids. Per the germline V gene, CDR1 is SGHTA and CDR2 is FQGNSA. Written as DNA, the CDR3 is TGTGCCAGCAGCTCACAGTTCCACGAGCAGTACTTC. Translated: CASSSQFHEQYF.

This clone was seen at least ten times. V gene TRBV4-2 combines with J gene TRBJ1-2, with 11 bases lining up with TRBD1. CDR1 is LGHNA, CDR2 YNFKEQ, per germline. The CDR3 has 14 residues. J gave up 7 bases and V 4 bases, and 5 bases lay outside the gene matches. The CDR3 reads CASSRGQGGAGYTF. CDR3 nucleotides: TGTGCCAGCAGCCGGGGACAGGGGGGAGCTGGCTACACCTTC.

This clone was detected only a few times. Other nucleotide sequences in the sample specify the same CDR3. The chain carries TRBV5-4 and TRBJ1-1; D not certain. This CDR3 region has 13 residues. Germline values: CDR1 SGHNT, CDR2 YYREEE (reference sequence). V was shortened by 2 bases and J by 3 bases, with 8 bases between the two germline ends. The CDR3 protein is CASSLQQDTEAFF. The CDR3 DNA reads as TGTGCCAGCAGCTTACAGCAGGACACTGAAGCTTTCTTT.

V usage is TRBV19 and J usage is TRBJ1-2, with a weak D call TRBD1 (6 bases). CDR1 LNHDA and CDR2 SQIVND come from the germline V gene (reference sequence). V lost 5 bases to trimming and J lost 2 bases, with 9 bases between them. This CDR3 is built from 13 residues. Here the CDR3 reads CASSPDRNYGYTF. The DNA of the CDR3 is TGTGCCAGTAGTCCCGACAGGAACTATGGCTACACCTTC.